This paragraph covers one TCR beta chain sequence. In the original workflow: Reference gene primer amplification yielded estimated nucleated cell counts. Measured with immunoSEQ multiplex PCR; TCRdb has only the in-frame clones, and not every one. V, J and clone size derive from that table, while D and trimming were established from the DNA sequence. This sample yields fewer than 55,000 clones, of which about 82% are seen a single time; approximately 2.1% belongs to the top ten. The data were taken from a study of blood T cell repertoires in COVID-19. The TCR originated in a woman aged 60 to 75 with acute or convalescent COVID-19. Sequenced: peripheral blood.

This CDR3 reads CASSRGSGGRDSNQPQHF. The CDR3 bases are TGTGCCAGCAGCCGAGGAAGTGGGGGCAGGGATAGCAATCAGCCCCAGCATTTT. The chain joins TRBV7-9 to TRBJ1-5; D is possibly TRBD1 (6 bases). The ends were cut back, 5 bases at V and 0 bases at J, with 20 bases in the middle. CDR1 and CDR2 from the germline V gene are SEHNR and FQNEAQ (reference sequence). The CDR3 consists of 18 residues.